This is a list of T cell receptor beta chains from one sample in a study of T cells expressing NK-cell markers. Using the 5' RACE reads, TCRdb records one entry per CDR3 protein without DNA. The clone table shows around 280,000 distinct CDR3 sequences, with the ten largest holding 0.39%. Sequences were obtained from blood T cells: a sorted CD56 or NKG2C T cell subset, CD4+ or CD8+ T cells, or bulk PBMC T cells (not recorded which). Source of these receptors: a man between 18 and 29 years old in good health. CDR3s include the opening cysteine and the closing phenylalanine or tryptophan. Each record gives: J gene, V gene, CDR3 protein.

>TRBJ2-1|TRBV29-1
CSARDRESYNEQFF
>TRBJ1-5|TRBV15
CATSRMGQSNQPQHF
>TRBJ2-3|TRBV20-1
CSAPSQIVTDTQYF
>TRBJ1-2|TRBV14
CASSQLPNYGYTF
>TRBJ1-1|TRBV6-5
CASSYSAIHTEAFF
>TRBJ2-1|TRBV6-5
CASSSTTNFPEQFF
>TRBJ2-2|TRBV29-1
CSVLRLNTGELFF
>TRBJ1-4|TRBV5-1
CASSPLTGGEKLFF
>TRBJ2-6|TRBV6-1
CASGNGDTYSGANVLTF
>TRBJ2-1|TRBV18
CASSLFGQSSYNEQFF
>TRBJ2-1|TRBV29-1
CSVAPAAPYNEQFF
>TRBJ2-3|TRBV11-2
CASSPRGATSGLSDTQYF
>TRBJ2-1|TRBV12-3/TRBV12-4
CASSSVSSYNEQFF
>TRBJ2-2|TRBV18
CASSPPAGQRGAGELFF
>TRBJ2-1|TRBV4-1
CASSLVAVGLAGRSGYNEQFF
>TRBJ2-7|TRBV30
CAWSAPPFYEQYF
>TRBJ2-1|TRBV2
CASRDGGLADKYNEQFF
>TRBJ2-2|TRBV6-2/TRBV6-3
CASRRTGGASGELFF
>TRBJ2-1|TRBV6-5
CASSYSPLAGGPDEQFF
>TRBJ2-6|TRBV12-3/TRBV12-4
CASSFSGRAAGANVLTF
>TRBJ2-5|TRBV7-9
CASSPVGQETQYF
>TRBJ1-1|TRBV12-3/TRBV12-4
CASSVTGGMNTEAFF
>TRBJ2-5|TRBV12-3/TRBV12-4
CASLRGGETQYF
>TRBJ2-1|TRBV9
CASSSPPGSGRRPVYNEQFF
>TRBJ2-1|TRBV20-1
CSARAIWAGGTYNEQFF
>TRBJ2-1|TRBV18
CASSTPVQGVPSDEQFF
>TRBJ2-7|TRBV7-2
CASSSPRQEQYF
>TRBJ2-7|TRBV3-1
CASSQVPTTRGEQYF
>TRBJ1-5|TRBV29-1
CSAGDGYNQPQHF
>TRBJ2-3|TRBV10-2
CASENRADTQYF
>TRBJ1-6|TRBV12-3/TRBV12-4
CASSTTGRDSPLHF
>TRBJ1-5|TRBV30
CAWRRGYGNQPQHF
>TRBJ2-1|TRBV6-2/TRBV6-3
CASRGGHSGMVGNEQFF
>TRBJ2-1|TRBV7-9
CASSRTGNLYNEQFF